Below, 15 T cell receptor beta chains from the same sample are listed, as sequenced in a study of T cells after yellow fever vaccination. TCRdb itself ran the 5' RACE reads through MiXCR, one entry per CDR3 protein. The sample includes hundreds of thousands of distinct CDR3 sequences, around 8.1% of them seen just once. The sequenced sample was PBMCs, obtained around 45 days after the first yellow fever vaccination. The receptors originated from a man aged 18 to 29 who received the YFV17D yellow fever vaccine.

V gene TRBV6-2 or TRBV6-3 combines with J gene TRBJ1-5; D is perhaps TRBD1 (6 bases). The V end was cut by 6 bases, the J end by 7 bases, with 16 bases between. CDR1 is MNHEY, CDR2 SVGEGT, per germline. The CDR3 is 14 amino acids. The CDR3 region is CASRPTGGGQPQHF. CDR3 DNA sequence: TGTGCCAGCAGGCCGACTGGGGGCGGGCAGCCCCAGCATTTT.

This clonotype appeared many times. This chain connects TRBV3-1 to TRBJ2-2; no clear D. V lost 0 bases and J lost 0, with 14 bases in between. This CDR3 contains 18 residues. Germline CDR1 reads LGHDT; CDR2 reads YNNKEL (reference sequence). CDR3 residues: CASSQESKGDPNTGELFF. DNA of the CDR3: TGTGCCAGCAGCCAAGAATCTAAAGGCGACCCGAACACCGGGGAGCTGTTTTTT.

This clonotype was seen only a few times. The chain is built from TRBV7-2 and TRBJ1-1; no clear D. This CDR3 has 10 amino acids. The germline V gene encodes CDR1 SGHTA and CDR2 FQGNSA. The V gene lost 3 bases and the J gene lost 11 bases, with 7 bases spanning the gap. CDR3: CASSLTRAFF. The CDR3 nucleotides are TGTGCCAGCAGCTTGACTCGGGCTTTCTTT. The whole variable domain, remainder taken from reference TRBV7-2 and TRBJ1-1, is GAGVSQSPSNKVTEKGKDVELRCDPISGHTALYWYRQSLGQGLEFLIYFQGNSAPDKSGLPSDRFSAERTGGSVSTLTIQRTQQEDSAVYLCASSLTRAFFGQGTRLTVV.

The genes are TRBV6-5 and TRBJ2-5; D not resolved. CDR3 length: 15 amino acids. Germline loops: CDR1 MNHEY, CDR2 SVGAGI. The germline V and J ends were trimmed by 1 base and 0 bases, with 9 bases remaining between them. Here the CDR3 reads CASSYWLSNQETQYF. CDR3 DNA sequence: TGTGCCAGCAGTTACTGGTTGTCTAACCAAGAGACCCAGTACTTC.

The rearrangement joins TRBV24-1 to TRBJ2-1; the match to TRBD2 covers 8 bases. V dropped 4 bases and J dropped 3; count of bases not matched to a gene: 4. The CDR3 consists of 15 residues. Germline V gene sequence: CDR1 KGHDR, CDR2 SFDVKD. CDR3 bases: TGTGCCACCAGTGACACTAGCGGAAACTACAATGAGCAGTTCTTC. Translation: CATSDTSGNYNEQFF.

This chain connects TRBV7-9 to TRBJ2-1; D is possibly TRBD2 (6 bases). V was trimmed by 3 bases and J by 6 bases, leaving 15 bases between them. The length of the CDR3 is 15 residues. Germline V gene sequence: CDR1 SEHNR, CDR2 FQNEAQ (reference sequence). The CDR3 coding sequence is TGTGCCAGCAGCTTCCCGGGACTGGCGAGCAATGAGCAGTTCTTC. This sequence encodes CASSFPGLASNEQFF.

This clonotype was recorded at least ten times. As DNA, the CDR3 is TGCGCCAGCAGCTTGCAAAGGGGGCCAGATACGCAGTATTTT. Translating gives CASSLQRGPDTQYF. The chain has TRBV5-1 and TRBJ2-3; TRBD1 agrees at 7 bases. Looked up from germline, CDR1 is SGHRS and CDR2 is YFSETQ. The CDR3 covers 14 residues. With V trimmed by 1 base and J by 4 bases, 3 bases remained unmatched.

This clonotype has a handful of counts. The chain uses TRBV12-3 or TRBV12-4 and TRBJ1-1; TRBD1 matches at 11 bases. This CDR3 comprises 15 residues. Trimming removed 4 bases from V and 4 bases from J; junction bases left unmatched: 5. The CDR3 bases are TGTGCCAGCAGTTCGAGGACAGGGGGCATCACTGAAGCTTTCTTT. Translating it yields CASSSRTGGITEAFF.

The chain uses TRBV6-1 and TRBJ2-1; TRBD2 agrees at 10 bases. J lost 6 bases, V lost 6 bases, and 11 bases had no gene match. In germline, CDR1 is MNHNS, CDR2 SASEGT. The CDR3 runs 16 residues. CDR3 amino acids: CASSNQLAGLGNEQFF. The CDR3 DNA sequence: TGTGCCAGCAGCAACCAACTAGCGGGGTTGGGCAATGAGCAGTTCTTC.

The CDR3 region is CASSQGLGTGELFF. CDR3 in DNA: TGTGCCAGCAGCCAGGGGCTCGGCACCGGGGAGCTGTTTTTT. The rearrangement uses TRBV14 and TRBJ2-2; perhaps TRBD1 as D (5 bases). The CDR3 is 14 residues long. Germline V gene sequence: CDR1 SGHDN, CDR2 FVKESK. Deletions cut 3 bases from V and 4 bases from J, with 9 bases between.

This clonotype was seen a few times. V gene TRBV9 combines with J gene TRBJ2-1; the match to TRBD2 covers 9 bases. CDR1 is SGDLS and CDR2 is YYNGEE in the germline V gene. The CDR3 loop spans 17 amino acids. The V and J ends lost 0 bases and 9 bases, in that order; junction bases with no gene match: 13. CDR3 nucleotides: TGTGCCAGCAGCGTAGGTAAGGCGGGGGGGCCGGATCGTGAGCAGTTCTTC. As protein: CASSVGKAGGPDREQFF.

In this sample, this clonotype turned up a few times. This sequence joins TRBV14 and TRBJ2-1; 9 nucleotides line up with TRBD1. Germline trimming cut 2 bases from V and 6 bases from J; bases unmatched to any gene: 5. Germline V gene data show CDR1 as SGHDN and CDR2 as FVKESK. The CDR3 loop spans 15 amino acids. The CDR3 region has the DNA TGTGCCAGCAGCCAACAGAGGACAGGGGTCAATGAGCAGTTCTTC. The encoded protein is CASSQQRTGVNEQFF.

Comments on this clonotype: The junction shows a germline mismatch at one end, possibly a read error. This chain links TRBV20-1 with TRBJ2-5, with 10 positions matching TRBD2. This CDR3 is 16 amino acids long. Germline CDR1 is DFQATT and CDR2 is SNEGSKA (reference sequence). The CDR3 bases are TGCTGTGCTAGAGACCCTAGCGGGGGATCTCAAGAGACCCAGTACTTC. Protein product: CCARDPSGGSQETQYF.

The table lists this clonotype with a few counts. In nucleotides, the CDR3 is TGTGCCAGCAGCGTAGGCCCTGGGGGAAACACCATATATTTT. Amino acids: CASSVGPGGNTIYF. The V call is TRBV9, the J call TRBJ1-3; D remains unclear. The ends were cut back, 0 bases at V and 4 bases at J, with 8 bases in the middle. Germline assignment: CDR1 SGDLS and CDR2 YYNGEE. CDR3 length: 14 residues. The whole variable domain, remainder taken from reference TRBV9 and TRBJ1-3, is DSGVTQTPKHLITATGQRVTLRCSPRSGDLSVYWYQQSLDQGLQFLIQYYNGEERAKGNILERFSAQQFPDLHSELNLSSLELGDSALYFCASSVGPGGNTIYFGEGSWLTVV.

In the case of this clonotype: At one of its ends the junction is not consistent with the germline gene, which may arise from a read error. The rearrangement links TRBV20-1 to TRBJ2-5, with 10 bases identical to TRBD1. CDR3 length equals 16 residues. Germline CDR1 is DFQATT and CDR2 is SNEGSKA (reference sequence). The CDR3 is CCAGNRDRGLGETQYF. In DNA form, the CDR3 reads TGCTGTGCTGGAAACCGGGACAGGGGCCTCGGAGAGACCCAGTACTTC.